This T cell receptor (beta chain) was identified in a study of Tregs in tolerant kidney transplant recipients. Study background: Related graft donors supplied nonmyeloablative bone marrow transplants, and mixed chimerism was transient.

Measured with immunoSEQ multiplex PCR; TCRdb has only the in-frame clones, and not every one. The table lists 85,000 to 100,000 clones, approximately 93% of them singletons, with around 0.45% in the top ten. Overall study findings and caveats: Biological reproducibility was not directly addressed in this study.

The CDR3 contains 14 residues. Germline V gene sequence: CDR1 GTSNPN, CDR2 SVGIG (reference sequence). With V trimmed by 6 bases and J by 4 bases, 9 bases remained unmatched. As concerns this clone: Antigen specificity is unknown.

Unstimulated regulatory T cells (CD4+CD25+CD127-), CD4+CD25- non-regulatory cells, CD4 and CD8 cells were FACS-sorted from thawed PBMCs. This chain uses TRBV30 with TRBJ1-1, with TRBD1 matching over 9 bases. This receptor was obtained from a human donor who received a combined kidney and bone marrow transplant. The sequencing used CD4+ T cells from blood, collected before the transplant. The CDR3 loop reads CACGTGLESTEAFF. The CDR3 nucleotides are TGTGCCTGTGGGACAGGGTTAGAAAGCACTGAAGCTTTCTTT.